This T cell receptor beta chain was documented in a study of cytomegalovirus exposure and HLA in healthy donors (dated by TCRdb to about 2017). At the level of the whole study: In an earlier analysis of roughly 590 of the donors, 276 Gb of sequence data and roughly 100 million unique TCR beta sequences from roughly 190 million T cells were reported. An early release that covered 640 HLA-typed donors contained approximately 290 gigabases of sequencing data and approximately 85 million unique TCR sequences. Of the 300 to 500 genotyped donors, 65% to 90% were placed in the genetic ancestry cluster associated with self-reported Caucasian donors. The study aimed to test whether cataloging public T cell receptors could reveal signatures of past pathogen exposure. The study profiled the T cell repertoires of about 640 subjects by immunosequencing and related them to cytomegalovirus serostatus. Along with the approximately 700-subject first cohort, a separate validation cohort of over a hundred different subjects was used. To predict cytomegalovirus infection status, the study combined high-throughput TCR immunosequencing, statistical association of individual TCRs with disease status, and machine learning. In a later analysis, previously published TCR beta repertoires from 600 to 850 donors were re-analyzed and high-resolution HLA genotyping was added so that TCR occurrence patterns could be studied. Rather than drawing on any new phenotypic data, the later analysis identified candidate immune exposures from TCR beta sequences and the way those sequences occurred across donors. An earlier analysis of more than 450 of the donors used high-throughput TCR beta sequencing to judge whether each TCR beta V gene segment behaved as functional or pseudogenic. Donor age, sex, ethnicity and CMV serostatus were compiled together with the repertoire data. Genome-wide SNP genotypes for about three fifths of the roughly 700 donors were used in a later genetic analysis, which treated that subset as a discovery cohort. Every repertoire in the discovery cohort had been generated on one and the same sequencing platform. HLA typing covered class I and class II loci at four-digit resolution. Typing coverage differed by locus: A, B, C, DRB1 and DQB1 were typed in about 620-630 donors, DQA1 in about 560, DPA1 in approximately 610, and DPB1 in 400 to 480. Five DR-DQ haplotypes were handled as single units for association and clustering, since linkage in the cohort was strong. On average, about 240,000 unique TCR beta nucleotide sequences were sequenced per donor among a few hundred genotyped donors of the cohort, with around 19% of those sequences being non-productive. General conclusions and limits of the study: Cytomegalovirus status was reported to be diagnosed by the classifier with high specificity and sensitivity in both the original and validation cohorts. Most TCR sequences were observed very rarely across donors, whereas some public TCRs were present in many individuals. The study listed 150 to 200 TCR beta chains as associated with cytomegalovirus. In a later analysis, HLA-associated TCR beta chains showed more clonal expansion and lower generation probabilities than non-associated chains that were equally common. Assigning TCR associations to individual alleles was difficult when HLA alleles, especially DR and DQ, strongly co-occurred. Some IMGT-functional V segments, including TRBV6-2 and TRBV6-3, could not be told apart with the 87-base-pair reads, so those segments were excluded. In an earlier analysis of some 550 of the donors, most TCR beta V segments were observed in productive rearrangements about 87% or about 30% of the time, broadly matching IMGT annotations. Because counts were too low, roughly 16 rarely observed V segments, including chromosome 9 orphons, were excluded from the earlier analysis of several hundred of the donors. In a later analysis, most CMV-associated TCR beta chains were found to appear HLA-restricted, with HLA associations seemingly driven largely by CMV exposure. Correlated functional status among segregating V segments might reflect linkage disequilibrium, but an unknown experimental factor could not be ruled out. Because HLA typing was unavailable for some donors at each locus, only the typed subset was used in association tests. According to the authors, the approach could potentially be generalized to other disease states and immunological phenotypes. A further reported finding was that TCR beta sequences accurately predicted the HLA-A and HLA-B alleles for most subjects in the first cohort. Compared with the approximately 670-donor mean, donors in an Asian-associated ancestry cluster had fewer N-insertions in productive TCRs, according to a later genetic analysis. According to a later analysis, TCR association rates differed among HLA loci, with DRB1 alleles showing the most associated TCRs and HLA-C alleles showing the fewest. A few of the identified cytomegalovirus-associated TCR beta chains were confirmed in vitro to be specific for cytomegalovirus antigens. This cohort had only TCR beta chains sequenced, and the lack of alpha or paired-chain data limited which features could be detected. A cluster of highly shared sequence variants was judged likely to represent a technical artifact of the sequencing pipeline. For the cohort, immune exposure information was limited to CMV serostatus. At a false discovery rate of 0.05, a later analysis linked some 18,000 TCR beta sequences to specific HLA alleles. Sequencing depth was assumed to be roughly uniform across donors in the presence/absence analyses, though that assumption may not hold. An association between a missense DCLRE1C variant and V-gene and J-gene trimming of TCR beta chains was found in a later genetic analysis and replicated in an independent cohort. Several of the top co-occurrence clusters appeared to be linked to parvovirus B19, influenza, CMV and Epstein-Barr virus, according to a later analysis.

Trimming takes 0 bases off V and 3 bases off J; junction bases not matched to a gene: 4. The germline V gene yields SGHVS for CDR1 and FQNEAQ for CDR2. The CDR3 holds 15 amino acids from the cysteine to the phenylalanine. The read is trimmed to its CDR3 DNA, 45 bases read in frame from base 1. To note about this clone: The clone's antigen remains unknown.

The library was produced with the immunoSEQ multiplex PCR assay. For the multiplex PCR, a mixture combining 60 forward primers for TCR Vbeta segments and 13 reverse primers for TCR Jbeta segments was used. Amplification of the CDR3 region of rearranged TCR beta genes was performed with a multiplex PCR assay on genomic DNA. The amplified TCR beta libraries were sequenced on the Illumina HiSeq System as 87-base-pair reads. Per the original workflow: Across the 600 to 700 repertoires, a later analysis counted some 80 million unique TCR beta chains, roughly 11 million of which were shared by at least two donors. Raw reads were error-corrected and collapsed into unique sequences with a nearest-neighbor algorithm that merged closely related sequences to remove PCR and sequencing errors. Alignment of CDR3 sequences to IMGT reference sequences was used to assign V, D and J gene segments. Each retained sequence needed at least a six-nucleotide match to both a V gene segment and a J gene segment. Rearrangements were called productive when the CDR3 lacked stop codons and stayed in frame with V and J; all others were non-productive. CDR3 was defined according to IMGT convention as the region running from the second conserved V-encoded cysteine to the conserved J-encoded phenylalanine. Sequences without an unambiguous match to a single V gene segment were excluded from the earlier analysis of about 640 of the donors. In an earlier analysis of 450 to 750 of the donors, a V segment was called functional when productive rearrangements were above 56.7%, and segregating when the standard deviation between donors exceeded 5%. A statistical classification framework was built to diagnose cytomegalovirus status from the catalog of TCR beta chain sequences. A later analysis assigned V and J genes by comparing TCR nucleotide sequences with IMGT/GENE-DB human TR gene sequences. In a later analysis, CDR3 sequences and most-parsimonious VDJ recombination scenarios were assigned using the TCRdist pipeline. In a later analysis, each TCR beta chain was defined by its CDR3 amino acid sequence together with its V-gene family, and reads lacking a unique V-gene family were excluded. As a way to deal with suspected cross-contamination and a sequencing artifact, a later analysis dropped roughly 620 nucleotide sequences that were highly shared and had low generation probability. For each public chain, a later analysis derived a clonal expansion index from normalized ranks of inferred template counts within each repertoire. In a later analysis, generation probabilities were computed using a VDJ recombination model fitted to out-of-frame rearrangements, and the results were checked against IGoR. In a later analysis, TCR-TCR, TCR-HLA and TCR-CMV co-occurrence was scored with hypergeometric tests, and a repertoire-size bias correction was applied to TCR pairs. To estimate false discovery rates, a later analysis permuted the HLA or CMV assignments 20 times. In a later analysis, co-occurring TCRs were grouped using DBSCAN, and TCRdist sequence similarity was added for clustering within HLA-allele-positive subsets. Repertoires with fewer than 30,000 or more than 120,000 public chains were left out of co-occurrence clustering, as were about 5 repertoires with anomalous nucleotide sharing. In its TCRdb copy, this immuneACCESS table keeps in-frame sequences only and misses some clones. Where compared with another copy, unresolved V genes explain less than half of these, and the others have no known cause. V, J and clone size were drawn from that table, and D and trimming were deduced from the DNA. The table for this sample records 70,000 or so clones. In total, the top ten clones hold 2.4% of the sample.

The cohort was made up of 666 healthy bone marrow donors. Cohort members were all nominally healthy when sampled, although unrecorded immune exposures were likely present. The donor tested CMV seropositive, placing the donor among the 289 seropositive members of the cohort. A peripheral blood sample was collected from each donor, and TCR beta sequencing was performed on peripheral blood mononuclear cells. Genomic DNA extraction from the blood cell samples was performed with the Qiagen DNeasy Blood Extraction Kit. The rearrangement joined TRBV7-8 to TRBJ1-1; 7 middle bases align to TRBD1. The receptor comes from a female donor in good health and CMV-seropositive. The sample was PBMCs. The CDR3: CASSLAYTGDTEAFF. The DNA sequence is as follows: TGTGCCAGCAGCTTAGCATACACAGGGGACACTGAAGCTTTCTTT.